These 5 T cell receptor beta chains were all obtained from the same sample, sequenced in a study of T cells in Graves' hyperthyroidism and ophthalmopathy. Using RNA transcripts as the source, TCR beta CDR3 regions were amplified. Carried out on the TCR CDR3, a first-round RT-PCR used the HTBI primer set. TCRdb reprocessed the multiplex PCR reads with MiXCR, giving one entry per CDR3 protein. The table shows around 200,000 distinct CDR3 sequences, with about 18% occurring only once. The sample consisted of blood. The receptors here all came from a woman between 50 and 59 years old with Graves' hyperthyroidism.

This clonotype was counted at least ten times. This sequence joins TRBV2 and TRBJ1-1; D perhaps matches TRBD1 (5 bases). This CDR3 is 13 amino acids long. V was cut by 5 bases and J by 5 bases, with 12 bases left in between. The V gene's germline CDR1 is SNHLY and CDR2 FYNNEI. DNA for the CDR3: TGTGCCAGCAGTTTTACACGGGGGACTGAAGCTTTCTTT. The encoded protein is CASSFTRGTEAFF.

With respect to this clonotype: A junction end diverges from the germline sequence, so it may reflect a read error. The chain joins TRBV12-3 or TRBV12-4 to TRBJ1-5; maybe TRBD1 (5 bases). CDR3 size: 19 residues. The CDR3 DNA follows: TGTGCCAGCAGTACCGGGGGGAAAGGGAAACGATATAGCAATCAGACCCAGCATTTT. Translated: CASSTGGKGKRYSNQTQHF.

This clonotype was picked up many times. The gene calls are TRBV19 and TRBJ1-2; D ambiguous. The CDR3 loop spans 13 amino acids. CDR1 LNHDA and CDR2 SQIVND come from the germline V gene (reference sequence). Trimming took off 5 bases at V and 1 base at J, with 8 bases between the two ends. CDR3 sequence reads: CASSDTFNYGYTF. In nucleotides, the CDR3 is TGTGCCAGTAGTGACACTTTTAACTATGGCTACACCTTC.

This clonotype came up a few times. This chain joins TRBV6-6 and TRBJ1-4, with 9 nucleotides matching TRBD1. J was trimmed by 8 bases and V by 0 bases; bases with no gene match: 7. Per the germline V gene, CDR1 is MNHNY and CDR2 is SVGAGI (reference sequence). The CDR3 spans 16 residues. The CDR3, as DNA: TGTGCCAGCAGTTACTCTCGTGGGACAGGGAAGGAAAAACTGTTTTTT. Translating it yields CASSYSRGTGKEKLFF.

Many counts were recorded for this clonotype. V is TRBV7-9 and J is TRBJ2-2; D might be TRBD2 (5 bases). The CDR3 consists of 16 residues. Trimming took off 2 bases at V and 3 bases at J, with 13 bases between the two ends. From germline, CDR1 is SEHNR and CDR2 FQNEAQ (reference sequence). The CDR3 nucleotides read TGTGCCAGCAGCTTAAGTTGGACGGACTACACCGGGGAGCTGTTTTTT. Its translation: CASSLSWTDYTGELFF.